Below are 14 T cell receptor beta chains sequenced from a single sample in a study of T cell responses to AZD1222 COVID-19 vaccine. Clones were read by immunoSEQ multiplex PCR, and TCRdb kept only the in-frame ones, dropping some. This table holds some 120,000 clones, about 82% found once. The specimen was peripheral blood, collected on day 0 of AZD1222 vaccination. All receptors derive from an adult in good health.

This clone was picked up one time. This sequence joins TRBV9 and TRBJ2-1; 9 bases agree with TRBD1. V was clipped by 4 bases and J by 4 bases; unmatched bases: 9. Germline CDR1 SGDLS, CDR2 YYNGEE. The CDR3 loop spans 16 amino acids. In DNA, the CDR3 is TGTGCCAGCAGCACCCCTGGGACAGGGCCGTACAATGAGCAGTTCTTC. Amino acid sequence: CASSTPGTGPYNEQFF.

This chain links TRBV5-1 with TRBJ2-7; D perhaps matches TRBD1 (6 bases). CDR3 length: 14 amino acids. Trimming took 3 bases from V and 5 from J, leaving 15 bases between them. In germline, CDR1 is SGHRS, CDR2 YFSETQ. The CDR3 DNA follows: TGCGCCAGCAGCTCCTTACAGGGATCCAACGAGCAGTACTTC. Its translation is CASSSLQGSNEQYF. Complete variable domain (other parts from reference TRBV5-1 and TRBJ2-7): KAGVTQTPRYLIKTRGQQVTLSCSPISGHRSVSWYQQTPGQGLQFLFEYFSETQRNKGNFPGRFSGRQFSNSRSEMNVSTLELGDSALYLCASSSLQGSNEQYFGPGTRLTVT.

The chain joins TRBV6-5 to TRBJ2-7; D might be TRBD1 (6 bases). There are 12 residues in the CDR3. Germline V lookup: CDR1 MNHEY, CDR2 SVGAGI. V shed 10 bases and J shed 0 bases, with 10 bases lying between them. CDR3 DNA sequence: TGTGCCACCGAGGGGGACTCCTACGAGCAGTACTTC. This gives the protein CATEGDSYEQYF.

The chain has TRBV7-2 and TRBJ2-1; D perhaps matches TRBD2 (5 bases). V was trimmed by 3 bases and J by 11 bases, leaving 14 bases between them. CDR1 is SGHTA and CDR2 is FQGNSA in the germline V gene. The CDR3 covers 13 residues. CDR3 DNA: TGTGCCAGCAGCTTTCAACCCGGGGAGCAGCAGTTCTTC. This encodes CASSFQPGEQQFF.

This clone was found a few times. V and J are TRBV21-1 and TRBJ1-5. TRBV21-1 is a pseudogene. The CDR3 sequence is 17 residues long. CDR3 coding DNA: TGTGCCAGCAGCAAAGAAGAGAGTGGGGGAAGCAATCAGCCCCAGCATTTT. Protein product: CASSKEESGGSNQPQHF.

This rearrangement joins TRBV20-1 to TRBJ2-2; tentative D call: TRBD2 (6 bases). CDR1 is DFQATT and CDR2 is SNEGSKA in the germline V gene (reference sequence). This CDR3 contains 14 residues. V was clipped by 3 bases and J by 4 bases, with 12 bases between them. Written as DNA, the CDR3 is TGCAGTGCTAGTGGGGGGAAGGGCACCGGGGAGCTGTTTTTT. Translating it yields CSASGGKGTGELFF.

This rearrangement joins TRBV30 to TRBJ1-5; D possibly corresponds to TRBD1 (5 bases). The CDR3 has 11 residues. V lost 2 bases and J 11 bases, leaving 10 bases between the germline ends. Germline CDR1 and CDR2: GTSNPN and SVGIG (reference sequence). Here the CDR3 DNA reads TGTGCCTGGAGTACAACGGACACCCAGCATTTT. It translates to CAWSTTDTQHF.

The chain has TRBV28 and TRBJ1-5; D is perhaps TRBD1 (6 bases). The CDR3 sequence is 15 residues long. CDR1 and CDR2 (germline): MDHEN, SYDVKM. Trimming pared 7 bases from V and 0 bases from J, leaving 13 bases between. CDR3 loop: CASTPDRNSNQPQHF. The CDR3 coding sequence is TGTGCCAGCACTCCGGACAGAAATAGCAATCAGCCCCAGCATTTT.

The chain links TRBV10-3 to TRBJ1-1; D ambiguous. Trimming removed 10 bases at V and 1 base at J, with 10 bases between. This CDR3 spans 12 amino acids. Per germline, CDR1 ENHRY and CDR2 SYGVKD. This CDR3 is CATGSGNTEAFF. In DNA form, the CDR3 reads TGTGCCACCGGATCGGGGAACACTGAAGCTTTCTTT.

V and J are TRBV6-5 and TRBJ2-7; the D is unclear. The germline gives CDR1 MNHEY, CDR2 SVGAGI. This CDR3 comprises 11 residues. V lost 6 bases and J lost 3, with 6 bases in between. The CDR3: CASRLHYEQYF. The CDR3 DNA reads as TGTGCCAGCAGGCTTCACTACGAGCAGTACTTC.

V is TRBV10-3 and J is TRBJ2-7; D gene ambiguous. V was trimmed by 0 bases and J by 6 bases, leaving 9 bases between them. CDR1 is ENHRY and CDR2 is SYGVKD in the germline V gene. The CDR3 totals 13 residues. The CDR3 here is CAISESRTGEQYF. The CDR3 DNA follows: TGTGCCATCAGTGAGTCGCGAACGGGCGAGCAGTACTTC.

The J gene is TRBJ1-1, the V gene TRBV11-1; TRBD1 might be the D (5 bases). The V and J ends lost 5 bases and 1 base respectively, with 11 bases between them. This CDR3 is 14 amino acids long. Germline CDR1 SGHAT, CDR2 FQDESV (reference sequence). The chain's CDR3 is CASSPTVPNTEAFF. Written as DNA, the CDR3 is TGTGCCAGCAGCCCGACAGTGCCGAACACTGAAGCTTTCTTT.

J is TRBJ1-3 and V is TRBV7-9; D is unresolved. The V gene's germline CDR1 is SEHNR and CDR2 FQNEAQ (reference sequence). The CDR3 is 12 amino acids. The ends were cut back, 6 bases at V and 5 bases at J, with 8 bases in the middle. CDR3 region: CASSLDRNTIYF. The CDR3 DNA is TGTGCCAGCAGTCTTGACCGAAACACCATATATTTT.

V usage is TRBV11-1 and J usage is TRBJ1-4, with 7 bases matching TRBD1. Unmatched junction bases numbered 6, after V lost 6 bases and J lost 8 bases. The CDR3 contains 13 residues. Looked up from germline, CDR1 is SGHAT and CDR2 is FQDESV (reference sequence). The CDR3 DNA follows: TGTGCCAGCAGGACAGGGCCTGAAGAAAAACTGTTTTTT. Residues: CASRTGPEEKLFF.